The 30 T cell receptor beta chains below come from one sample, sequenced in a study of Graves' ophthalmopathy and Graves' hyperthyroidism. RNA served as the template for amplifying TCR beta CDR3 regions. Second-round multiplex PCR followed a first-round RT-PCR using HTBI primers. TCRdb itself ran the multiplex PCR reads through MiXCR, one entry per CDR3 protein. The repertoire holds around 1,000,000 distinct CDR3 sequences, with about 36% as singletons. Sequenced input: peripheral blood or thyroid tissue (not recorded which). Receptors originate from an adult man with Graves' hyperthyroidism.

This clonotype was observed many times. V and J are TRBV2 and TRBJ2-5; TRBD1 agrees at 10 bases. After removal of 6 bases from V and 5 bases from J, the junction contained 3 bases not matched to a gene. CDR1 is SNHLY and CDR2 is FYNNEI in the germline V gene. This CDR3 spans 13 amino acids. The CDR3 DNA reads TGTGCCAGCAGGCCGGGACAGGGGGAGACCCAGTACTTC. Translating gives CASRPGQGETQYF.

The chain joins TRBV4-1 to TRBJ1-1; D is perhaps TRBD1 (5 bases). CDR3 size: 13 residues. Between the trimmed V and J ends, which lost 5 bases and 10 bases, there was a span of 17 bases. The germline V gene has CDR1 MGHRA and CDR2 YSYEKL. The CDR3: CASSFFRQGRAFF. The CDR3 bases are TGCGCCAGCAGCTTCTTCCGGCAGGGTCGAGCTTTCTTT.

Many counts were recorded for this clonotype. CDR3 sequence: CASSVGATSGGMETQYF. CDR3 in DNA: TGTGCCAGCAGCGTAGGGGCAACTAGCGGGGGGATGGAGACCCAGTACTTC. The rearrangement uses TRBV9 and TRBJ2-5; 12 positions agree with TRBD2. This CDR3 region has 17 residues. From germline, CDR1 is SGDLS and CDR2 YYNGEE. The V and J ends lost 0 bases and 5 bases, in that order; junction bases with no gene match: 8.

This clonotype showed up just a few times. The rearrangement uses TRBV18 and TRBJ2-5; D call uncertain. Germline loops: CDR1 KGHSH, CDR2 LQKENI. Trimming stripped 2 bases from V and 4 bases from J, with 5 bases between. The CDR3 spans 12 residues. In nucleotides, the CDR3 is TGTGCCAGCTCACCATCTCCAGAGACCCAGTACTTC. Residues: CASSPSPETQYF.

The chain has TRBV29-1 and TRBJ2-5; D unresolved. CDR1 is SQVTM, CDR2 ANQGSEA, per germline. Trimming took off 7 bases at V and 5 bases at J, with 5 bases between the two ends. This CDR3 region has 9 residues. The CDR3: CSGYETQYF. The CDR3 nucleotides read TGCAGCGGGTACGAGACCCAGTACTTC.

This clonotype was observed a few times. The chain has TRBV30 and TRBJ2-7; 7 nucleotides agree with TRBD1. The CDR3 runs 12 residues. CDR1 and CDR2 (germline): GTSNPN, SVGIG (reference sequence). J was trimmed by 6 bases and V by 0 bases; bases with no gene match: 2. CDR3 residues: CAWSVGGGEQYF. The CDR3 DNA is TGTGCCTGGAGTGTAGGGGGCGGCGAGCAGTACTTC. The whole variable domain, remainder taken from reference TRBV30 and TRBJ2-7, is SQTIHQWPATLVQPVGSPLSLECTVEGTSNPNLYWYRQAAGRGLQLLFYSVGIGQISSEVPQNLSASRPQDRQFILSSKKLLLSDSGFYLCAWSVGGGEQYFGPGTRLTVT.

This clonotype was counted only a few times. The chain uses TRBV29-1 and TRBJ2-7; TRBD1 aligns across 7 bases. V lost 5 bases to trimming and J lost 4 bases; unmatched junction nucleotides: 11. CDR3 length equals 14 residues. Germline V CDR1 and CDR2: SQVTM, ANQGSEA. The CDR3 is CSVQRDSAQYEQYF. The CDR3 DNA sequence: TGCAGCGTTCAACGGGACAGCGCACAATACGAGCAGTACTTC.

The chain links TRBV10-2 to TRBJ1-2, with a tentative D call TRBD1 (6 bases). In germline, CDR1 is WSHSY, CDR2 SAAADI. Trimming pared 2 bases from V and 7 bases from J, leaving 14 bases between. This CDR3 spans 14 amino acids. The CDR3 spells CASSEPDSLSGYTF. CDR3 nucleotide sequence: TGCGCCAGCAGTGAGCCGGACAGTCTTTCTGGCTACACCTTC.

The rearrangement uses TRBV25-1 and TRBJ2-7, with 8 bases matching TRBD1. The CDR3 is 14 residues long. Unmatched junction bases numbered 10, after V lost 8 bases and J lost 4 bases. Germline CDR1 reads MGHDK; CDR2 reads SYGVNS. The CDR3 DNA is TGTGCCAGCGCCGGAGGACAGGGACTTTACGAGCAGTACTTC. Translated, it gives CASAGGQGLYEQYF.

V and J are TRBV10-3 and TRBJ1-1; possible D gene TRBD1, 6 bases. Germline V gene lookup returns CDR1 ENHRY and CDR2 SYGVKD. V lost 10 bases and J 5 bases, leaving 20 bases between the germline ends. This CDR3 region has 14 residues. In DNA form, the CDR3 reads TGTGCCAGCAGAAATACAGGGATTGGAACTGAAGCTTTCTTT. Its translation is CASRNTGIGTEAFF.

This clonotype was counted at least ten times. The chain recombines TRBV5-4 with TRBJ2-5; D remains ambiguous. Trimming removed 1 base at V and 0 bases at J, with 4 bases between. Germline V gene data show CDR1 as SGHNT and CDR2 as YYREEE (reference sequence). The CDR3 length is 13 residues. The CDR3 DNA reads TGTGCCAGCAGCTTGAACCACCAAGAGACCCAGTACTTC. It specifies CASSLNHQETQYF. Complete variable domain (other parts from reference TRBV5-4 and TRBJ2-5): ETGVTQSPTHLIKTRGQQVTLRCSSQSGHNTVSWYQQALGQGPQFIFQYYREEENGRGNFPPRFSGLQFPNYSSELNVNALELDDSALYLCASSLNHQETQYFGPGTRLLVL.

The rearrangement joins TRBV2 to TRBJ1-2; 9 bases fit TRBD1. Germline CDR1 and CDR2: SNHLY and FYNNEI. V was clipped by 3 bases and J by 4 bases; unmatched bases: 6. This CDR3 is built from 15 residues. CDR3 sequence (DNA): TGTGCCAGCAGTGACAGGGACAGGGCGCTCTATGGCTACACCTTC. Its translation: CASSDRDRALYGYTF.

This clonotype was found many times. The chain combines TRBV25-1 with TRBJ2-5, with 10 bases aligning to TRBD2. V was pared by 1 base and J by 5 bases, with 1 base of the junction left unmatched. The germline V gene has CDR1 MGHDK and CDR2 SYGVNS. The CDR3 sequence is 14 residues long. The CDR3 reads CASSESLAGETQYF. The CDR3 DNA reads TGTGCCAGCAGTGAATCACTAGCGGGGGAGACCCAGTACTTC.

In this sample, this clonotype turned up many times. The chain is built from TRBV29-1 and TRBJ1-1; D may be TRBD1 (6 bases). V was shortened by 0 bases and J by 5 bases, with 13 bases between the two germline ends. The CDR3 has 14 amino acids. Looked up from germline, CDR1 is SQVTM and CDR2 is ANQGSEA. Written as DNA, the CDR3 is TGCAGCGTTGAAGAAAAGTCCAGGGGAACTGAAGCTTTCTTT. Translating gives CSVEEKSRGTEAFF.

The V and J genes are TRBV7-8 and TRBJ1-4; no clear D gene. Trimming stripped 5 bases from V and 11 bases from J, with 24 bases between. This CDR3 has 16 residues. Germline V CDR1 and CDR2: SGHVS, FQNEAQ. This chain's CDR3 is CASSADRAGLFEKLFF. DNA of the CDR3: TGTGCCAGCAGCGCCGACCGGGCCGGCCTCTTTGAGAAACTGTTTTTT.

This chain uses TRBV7-9 with TRBJ1-2, with TRBD1 matching 7 bases. V dropped 6 bases and J dropped 0; count of bases not matched to a gene: 7. Per germline, CDR1 SEHNR and CDR2 FQNEAQ (reference sequence). The CDR3 length is 15 residues. Here the CDR3 reads CASRETGQPNYGYTF. The CDR3 DNA reads as TGTGCCAGCAGGGAAACGGGACAGCCTAACTATGGCTACACCTTC.

There are many counts of this clonotype. This rearrangement joins TRBV10-3 to TRBJ1-2; D perhaps matches TRBD1 (5 bases). Trimming pared 10 bases from V and 7 bases from J, leaving 19 bases between. This CDR3 spans 13 amino acids. Germline V CDR1 and CDR2: ENHRY, SYGVKD. The CDR3 loop is CATPQDGRAGYTF. In DNA, the CDR3 is TGTGCCACCCCACAGGATGGAAGGGCTGGCTACACCTTC.

This clonotype came up a few times. The chain couples TRBV2 to TRBJ2-7; TRBD1 aligns across 10 bases. The CDR3 spans 17 residues. The germline V gene has CDR1 SNHLY and CDR2 FYNNEI. V gave up 3 bases and J gave up 2 bases; unmatched junction bases: 10. The CDR3 region is CASSDLGDRGTPYEQYF. In nucleotides, the CDR3 is TGTGCCAGCAGTGATCTGGGGGACAGGGGAACCCCCTACGAGCAGTACTTC.

This clonotype was recorded at least ten times. J is TRBJ1-1 and V is TRBV4-3; D call uncertain. CDR1 and CDR2 (germline): LGHNA, YSLEER. This CDR3 has 15 amino acids. With 4 bases removed from V and 6 bases from J, the gap between germline ends came to 18 bases. This chain's CDR3 is CASSLAVTAMAEAFF. Here the CDR3 DNA reads TGCGCCAGCAGCCTAGCGGTCACAGCTATGGCTGAAGCTTTCTTT.

The gene calls are TRBV10-3 and TRBJ1-5, with D possibly TRBD1 on 5 matching bases. The CDR3 has 15 amino acids. Germline lookup yields CDR1 ENHRY and CDR2 SYGVKD. The V gene lost 6 bases and the J gene lost 11 bases, with 23 bases spanning the gap. In DNA form, the CDR3 reads TGTGCCATCAGGGGGACTAGCGGGCGACAAGAGACCCAGCATTTT. Amino acid sequence: CAIRGTSGRQETQHF.

This clonotype was picked up many times. The CDR3 loop reads CSARRGWQGQETQYF. The CDR3 bases are TGCAGTGCTCGGAGAGGATGGCAGGGCCAAGAGACCCAGTACTTC. The chain has TRBV20-1 and TRBJ2-5, with a tentative D call TRBD1 (5 bases). Germline V gene sequence: CDR1 DFQATT, CDR2 SNEGSKA (reference sequence). The CDR3 covers 15 residues. V lost 5 bases and J 1 base, leaving 17 bases between the germline ends.

Comments on this clonotype: This may stem from a read error, because a much larger clone lies one nucleotide away. CDR3 loop: CASSISESIGWREQYF. The CDR3, as DNA: TGTGCCAGCAGCATTAGCGAGAGTATTGGGTGGCGTGAGCAGTACTTC. The chain uses TRBV7-2 and TRBJ2-7; possibly TRBD2 for D (5 bases). Trimming cost V 5 bases and J 7 bases, with 24 bases left between them. The CDR3 spans 16 residues. Germline V gene sequence: CDR1 SGHTA, CDR2 FQGNSA.

In its sample, this clonotype was seen many times. The chain employs TRBV29-1 and TRBJ2-7; D may be TRBD1 (6 bases). The CDR3 length is 13 residues. Germline-derived CDR1 and CDR2 are SQVTM and ANQGSEA. The V gene lost 4 bases and the J gene lost 5 bases, with 15 bases spanning the gap. The CDR3 is CSVVTLQGHEQYF. The CDR3 DNA reads as TGCAGCGTTGTGACCTTACAGGGCCACGAGCAGTACTTC.

The rearrangement joins TRBV12-3 or TRBV12-4 to TRBJ1-4, with 7 bases aligning to TRBD1. With V trimmed by 5 bases and J by 0 bases, 12 bases remained unmatched. The CDR3 is 18 residues long. DNA of the CDR3: TGTGCCAGCAGTCCTTCCCTTACCGGGACAGCAACTAATGAAAAACTGTTTTTT. Amino acid sequence: CASSPSLTGTATNEKLFF.

This clonotype has only one observation. V is TRBV18 and J is TRBJ1-5, with TRBD1 as a possible D gene (5 bases). Germline assignment: CDR1 KGHSH and CDR2 LQKENI. This CDR3 is built from 13 residues. V was cut by 8 bases and J by 5 bases, with 13 bases left in between. The CDR3 sequence: CASAWDGYQPQHF. The CDR3 DNA reads as TGTGCCAGCGCCTGGGACGGCTATCAGCCCCAGCATTTT.

V and J are TRBV20-1 and TRBJ2-7, with TRBD1 matching over 11 bases. In germline, CDR1 is DFQATT, CDR2 SNEGSKA (reference sequence). CDR3 length equals 17 residues. J was trimmed by 3 bases and V by 0 bases; bases with no gene match: 10. CDR3 protein: CSARDPDRGRINYEQYF. The CDR3, as DNA: TGCAGTGCTAGAGATCCGGACAGGGGGCGGATTAACTACGAGCAGTACTTC.

In its sample, this clonotype was seen a few times. The V call is TRBV12-3 or TRBV12-4, the J call TRBJ2-2, with no clear D. This CDR3 spans 15 amino acids. The V and J ends lost 5 bases and 0 bases respectively, with 10 bases between them. CDR3 residues: CASSIGGANTGELFF. CDR3 nucleotide sequence: TGTGCCAGCAGTATCGGCGGAGCGAACACCGGGGAGCTGTTTTTT.

This chain joins TRBV7-9 and TRBJ1-3, with D unclear. CDR3 length: 18 amino acids. Germline CDR1 and CDR2: SEHNR and FQNEAQ (reference sequence). Trimming pared 1 base from V and 8 bases from J, leaving 24 bases between. This CDR3 reads CASSLVAGTSDYGYTIYF. The CDR3 nucleotides read TGTGCCAGCAGCTTAGTGGCAGGCACTAGTGACTATGGCTACACCATATATTTT.

This rearrangement joins TRBV7-9 to TRBJ2-2, with 10 bases lining up with TRBD2. J lost 6 bases, V lost 6 bases, and 10 bases had no gene match. The CDR3 spans 16 residues. CDR1 is SEHNR, CDR2 FQNEAQ, per germline (reference sequence). CDR3 sequence reads: CASRLPSGREAGELFF. CDR3 sequence (DNA): TGTGCCAGCAGGCTTCCTAGCGGGAGAGAGGCCGGGGAGCTGTTTTTT.

Comments on this clonotype: A much larger clone lies one base from this, so it may be a read error. The rearrangement links TRBV20-1 to TRBJ2-7; D possibly corresponds to TRBD2 (6 bases). CDR1 and CDR2 from the germline V gene are DFQATT and SNEGSKA (reference sequence). The CDR3 is made up of 15 amino acids. In DNA, the CDR3 is TGCAGTGCCGAGACCGCCGGGACTCTGACCTACGGGCAGTACTTC. This codes for CSAETAGTLTYGQYF.